This T cell receptor beta chain was observed in a study of shared clonotypes between healthy human individuals. About the research overall: The composition of the donors was two women and a few men aged 18 to 49.

CDR3 length equals 16 residues. The V gene's germline CDR1 is SGHRS and CDR2 YFSETQ. After removal of 0 bases from V and 6 bases from J, the junction contained 2 bases not matched to a gene. Concerning this clone itself: What it binds is not known.

Study-level findings and limits: Non-shared clonotypes displayed generation probabilities falling below those of clonotypes present in all four donors.

Deep-level settings were used for running the assay. Authors' data handling: ImmunoSEQ sequences covered only the junction and lacked quality scores; filtering therefore differed. The data were produced by immunoSEQ multiplex PCR, yet TCRdb's version contains in-frame clones alone and is incomplete. V and J calls plus clone size are reproduced from that table; the DNA served to infer D and trimming. The sample lists more than 1 million clones; approximately 80% were seen once. This sequence was found in a man between 18 and 29 years old in good health. Some clones in this sample may be carry-over from other donors' samples. V is TRBV5-1 and J is TRBJ2-1; the match to TRBD2 covers 14 bases. The sample comprised memory CD4+ T cells from PBMCs. Specified subset: CD45RA-negative fraction. The CDR3 coding sequence is TGCGCCAGCAGCTTGGAGGGACTAGCGGGAGTCAATGAGCAGTTCTTC. Its translation: CASSLEGLAGVNEQFF.